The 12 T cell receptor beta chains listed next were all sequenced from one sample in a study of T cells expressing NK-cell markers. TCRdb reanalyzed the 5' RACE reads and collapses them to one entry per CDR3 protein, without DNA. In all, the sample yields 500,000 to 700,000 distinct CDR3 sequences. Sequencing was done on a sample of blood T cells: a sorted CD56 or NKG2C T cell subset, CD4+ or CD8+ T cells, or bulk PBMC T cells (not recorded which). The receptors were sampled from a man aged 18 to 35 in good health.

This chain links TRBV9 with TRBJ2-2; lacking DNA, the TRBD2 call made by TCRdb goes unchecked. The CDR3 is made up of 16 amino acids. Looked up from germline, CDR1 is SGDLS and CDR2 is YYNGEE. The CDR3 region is CASSVGSGRSSGELFF.

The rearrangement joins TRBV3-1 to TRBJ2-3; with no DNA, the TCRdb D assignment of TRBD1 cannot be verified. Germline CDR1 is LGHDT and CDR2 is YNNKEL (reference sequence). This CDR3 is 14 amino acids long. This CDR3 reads CASSQAGGTDTQYF.

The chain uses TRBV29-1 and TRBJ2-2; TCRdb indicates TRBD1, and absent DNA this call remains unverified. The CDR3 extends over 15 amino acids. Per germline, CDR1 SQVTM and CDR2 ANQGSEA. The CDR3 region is CSVLEGGSNTGELFF.

The CDR3 is CASSTGFGLYGYTF. The chain combines TRBV12-3 or TRBV12-4 with TRBJ1-2; TCRdb returns TRBD1, unconfirmable since there is no DNA. This CDR3 spans 14 amino acids.

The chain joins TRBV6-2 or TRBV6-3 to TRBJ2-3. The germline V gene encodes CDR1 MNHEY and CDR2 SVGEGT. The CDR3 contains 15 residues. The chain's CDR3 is CASSYLAASSDTQYF.

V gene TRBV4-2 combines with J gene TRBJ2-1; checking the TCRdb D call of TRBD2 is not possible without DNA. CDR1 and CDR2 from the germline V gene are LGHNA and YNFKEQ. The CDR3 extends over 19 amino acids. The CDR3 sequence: CASSQVTSGTFSSYNEQFF.

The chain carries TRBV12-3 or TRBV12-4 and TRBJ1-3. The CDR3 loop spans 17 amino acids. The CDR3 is CASSLDGLATSGNTIYF.

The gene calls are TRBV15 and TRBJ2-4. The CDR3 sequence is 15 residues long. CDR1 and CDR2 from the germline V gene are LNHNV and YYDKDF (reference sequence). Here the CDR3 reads CATSKMGRGKNIQYF. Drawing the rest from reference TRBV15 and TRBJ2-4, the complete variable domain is DAMVIQNPRYQVTQFGKPVTLSCSQTLNHNVMYWYQQKSSQAPKLLFHYYDKDFNNEADTPDNFQSRRPNTSFCFLDIRSPGLGDTAMYLCATSKMGRGKNIQYFGAGTRLSVL.

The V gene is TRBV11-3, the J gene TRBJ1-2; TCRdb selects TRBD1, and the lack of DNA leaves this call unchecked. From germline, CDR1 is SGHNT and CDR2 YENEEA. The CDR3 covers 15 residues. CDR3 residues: CASSHGTASSYGYTF.

CDR3 protein: CASRTKVSPGELFF. The rearrangement joins TRBV12-3 or TRBV12-4 to TRBJ2-2. The CDR3 spans 14 residues.

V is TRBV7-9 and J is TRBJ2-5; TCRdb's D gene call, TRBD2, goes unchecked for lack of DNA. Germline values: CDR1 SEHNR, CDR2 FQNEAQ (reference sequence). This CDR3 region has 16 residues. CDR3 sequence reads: CASSYLMEREWETQYF.

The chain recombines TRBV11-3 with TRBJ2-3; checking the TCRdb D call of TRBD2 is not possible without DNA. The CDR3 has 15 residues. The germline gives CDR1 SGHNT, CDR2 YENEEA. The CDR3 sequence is CASSSEGSHTDTQYF.